These 9 T cell receptor beta chains share one sample of origin, sequenced in a study of blood T cell repertoires in COVID-19. Sequencing used immunoSEQ multiplex PCR; TCRdb keeps in-frame clones, though not all of them. The table has about 220,000 clones, roughly 80% seen once; the top ten hold approximately 5.3%. The sequenced sample was peripheral blood. The receptors derive from a human donor in a cohort sampled during active COVID-19.

CDR3 DNA: TGTGCCAGCAGTTACCGGACAGCCTTAAATCAGCCCCAGCATTTT. Translating gives CASSYRTALNQPQHF. The V call is TRBV28, the J call TRBJ1-5; the D gene is possibly TRBD1 (6 bases). Trimming removed 4 bases from V and 4 bases from J, with 14 bases in between. The CDR3 length is 15 residues. Germline CDR1 MDHEN, CDR2 SYDVKM.

The chain carries TRBV3-1 (or the pseudogene TRBV3-2) and TRBJ2-7; 12 nucleotides match TRBD2. This CDR3 spans 14 amino acids. Germline CDR1 and CDR2: LGHDT and YNNKEL (reference sequence). V lost 4 bases and J lost 7; bases outside the gene matches: 5. Here the CDR3 DNA reads TGTGCCAGCAGCCCCCGACTAGCGGGGGAAGAGCAGTACTTC. It codes for CASSPRLAGEEQYF.

The genes are TRBV20-1 and TRBJ2-1, with D perhaps TRBD2 (6 bases). Deletions cut 7 bases from V and 8 bases from J, with 9 bases between. Per germline, CDR1 DFQATT and CDR2 SNEGSKA (reference sequence). This CDR3 has 10 residues. The CDR3 spells CSVRRDEQFF. DNA of the CDR3: TGCAGTGTCAGGAGGGATGAGCAGTTCTTC.

This clone came up once. J is TRBJ2-7 and V is TRBV5-6; 10 nucleotides match TRBD2. J lost 4 bases, V lost 4 bases, and 8 bases had no gene match. The CDR3 loop spans 15 amino acids. Germline lookup yields CDR1 SGHDT and CDR2 YYEEEE. The CDR3 bases are TGTGCCAGCAGCCCGGCGGGACTAGCGATGTACGAGCAGTACTTC. It yields the protein CASSPAGLAMYEQYF.

The chain combines TRBV5-1 with TRBJ2-5; 8 bases map to TRBD1. Unmatched junction bases numbered 9, after V lost 5 bases and J lost 0 bases. The CDR3 sequence is 16 residues long. CDR1 is SGHRS and CDR2 is YFSETQ in the germline V gene. CDR3 sequence reads: CASRPSAGGYQETQYF. The CDR3 nucleotides are TGCGCCAGCAGACCATCCGCAGGGGGCTACCAAGAGACCCAGTACTTC. Full variable domain (rest looked up from reference TRBV5-1 and TRBJ2-5): KAGVTQTPRYLIKTRGQQVTLSCSPISGHRSVSWYQQTPGQGLQFLFEYFSETQRNKGNFPGRFSGRQFSNSRSEMNVSTLELGDSALYLCASRPSAGGYQETQYFGPGTRLLVL.

This clone has a single count. The chain is built from TRBV19 and TRBJ2-7, with 9 bases aligning to TRBD1. Germline V gene data show CDR1 as LNHDA and CDR2 as SQIVND (reference sequence). Trimming took 6 bases from V and 3 from J; bases not matched to a gene: 12. This CDR3 comprises 16 residues. In DNA form, the CDR3 reads TGTGCCAGTAGGATTCAGACGGGACAGGGAGGCTACGAGCAGTACTTC. It yields the protein CASRIQTGQGGYEQYF.

The chain uses TRBV9 and TRBJ2-7; possible D gene TRBD2, 5 bases. Germline CDR1 SGDLS, CDR2 YYNGEE. Trimming shortened V by 0 bases and J by 0 bases, and 10 bases separated the two germline ends. The CDR3 is made up of 15 amino acids. The CDR3 loop reads CASSVATGFSYEQYF. The CDR3 nucleotides read TGTGCCAGCAGCGTAGCGACGGGGTTCTCCTACGAGCAGTACTTC.

This sequence joins TRBV7-9 and TRBJ2-1; 8 bases fit TRBD2. The V and J ends lost 5 bases and 4 bases, in that order; junction bases with no gene match: 7. The CDR3 sequence is 15 residues long. Germline values: CDR1 SEHNR, CDR2 FQNEAQ (reference sequence). Here the CDR3 reads CASSTTSGVYNEQFF. The CDR3 DNA is TGTGCCAGCAGCACTACTAGCGGAGTTTACAATGAGCAGTTCTTC.

The chain recombines TRBV7-2 with TRBJ1-3; 7 nucleotides agree with TRBD1. Trimming removed 4 bases from V and 5 bases from J; junction bases left unmatched: 5. CDR3 length equals 14 residues. Germline-derived CDR1 and CDR2 are SGHTA and FQGNSA. CDR3 amino acids: CASSSDRVRNTIYF. The CDR3 bases are TGTGCCAGCAGCTCCGACAGGGTTAGAAACACCATATATTTT.